Reported below is one T cell receptor (beta chain). This clone was detected a few times. This receptor's antigen is unknown. No base-level quality is on record; no much larger clone is a single base apart. The immunoSEQ Assay was used to sequence TCR beta CDR3 regions from DNA. Per the authors' processing: To compute T cell density, TCR beta template counts were normalized to usable DNA, which was estimated by amplifying housekeeping genes. Using the preseqR package, richness was estimated by extrapolating to 120,000 templates for tissue samples and 400,000 templates for PBMC samples. Clonality was taken to be one minus Pielou's evenness. Tissue-enriched TCRs were identified by differential abundance testing using productive amino-acid clonotypes, minimum total count 5 and alpha 0.1. The Jaccard Index and the Morisita Overlap Index were used to quantify repertoire overlap between compartments. GLIPH grouped TCR beta CDR3s together with public tetramer-defined viral CDR3s, and a viral motif had to include at least three viral sequences and also show V-gene enrichment. TCRdb retrieved this table from immuneACCESS and kept in-frame rearrangements only. Not all clones are present; in checked studies, unresolved V genes account for under half, and no reason is known for the remainder. V and J calls and clone size are as listed in that table; D and trimming were resolved from the DNA. The sample has roughly 2,800 clones on record, around 25% of them singletons. Roughly a sixth of the sample comes from the top ten.

This sample stems from a study of T cells in localized non-small cell lung cancer (dated by TCRdb to about 2020). About the investigation overall: The study analyzed T cell repertoires of 200 to 250 early-stage NSCLC patients, comparing tumors and uninvolved tumor-adjacent lungs. The cohort consisted of approximately 240 treatment-naive NSCLC patients whose localized lung tumors had been resected. A mean age of around 66 years was recorded for the NSCLC patients, of whom 120 to 150 were male and about a hundred were female. Points the paper makes about the study in general: A median of about 50 of the top 100 tumor clones turned up in the paired uninvolved adjacent lung, and 25 to 35 of those clones also ranked among the top 100 of that same adjacent lung. Because the study design was exploratory, TCR variables were selected using unadjusted p-values without false-discovery rate correction. Uninvolved tumor-adjacent lung showed the highest T cell clonality, higher than tumor, which suggests more focused antigenic responses in the uninvolved tumor-adjacent lung. Multi-region tumor sequencing was not performed, so intratumor heterogeneity could not be excluded. Higher T cell density in blood was associated with longer overall survival, whereas higher clonality in adjacent lung was associated with shorter survival.

The CDR3 holds 15 amino acids from the cysteine to the phenylalanine. Only the CDR3 DNA stays, 45 bases, in frame from base 1. V was cut back by 5 bases and J by 4 bases, leaving a gap of 15 bases between them. Looking up the germline V gene (reference sequence) yields CDR1 SGHAT and CDR2 FQDESV. At diagnosis, peripheral blood, uninvolved tumor-adjacent lung and tumor were collected and stored as a combination of fresh-frozen and FFPE material. The sample in question was lung tumor tissue, obtained before any cancer treatment. Recombination linked TRBV11-1 to TRBJ1-3, with TRBD1 perhaps the D gene, on 5 matching bases. The receptor's source is a female donor over 55 with stage III lung adenocarcinoma. The CDR3 has the sequence CASSHDSLGGNTIYF. The DNA is as follows: TGTGCCAGCAGCCATGACAGCCTTGGAGGAAACACCATATATTTT.